What follows is one T cell receptor beta chain and its context. This specimen comes from a study of blood T cell repertoires in COVID-19. Here immunoSEQ multiplex PCR was the method, and the copy in TCRdb shows in-frame clones only, minus some. Here the sample spans about 250,000 clones, around 90% being singletons. The V and J ends lost 0 bases and 6 bases, in that order; junction bases with no gene match: 6. The CDR3 totals 16 residues. Germline loops: CDR1 MNHNS, CDR2 SASEGT. Sequencing used peripheral blood. This chain uses TRBV6-1 with TRBJ2-7, with TRBD1 matching 12 bases. This receptor was obtained from a man aged 30-40 years with COVID-19, enrolled during active disease. CDR3 nucleotides: TGTGCCAGCAGTGAAGCGCTTCTGGGACAGGGGGCCGAGCAGTACTTC. Protein sequence: CASSEALLGQGAEQYF.